This TCR beta chain was documented in a study of T-cell memory formation after mild COVID-19. MiXCR was run by TCRdb on the 5' RACE reads, yielding one entry per CDR3 protein. Of roughly 500,000 distinct CDR3 sequences listed, approximately 20% are singletons. Trimming shortened V by 2 bases and J by 5 bases, and 16 bases separated the two germline ends. The CDR3 totals 15 residues. Per germline, CDR1 SGHRS and CDR2 YFSETQ. The TCR originated in an adult woman who had mild COVID-19 (a few samples of this study predate the infection). Cell type and time point are not known. The rearrangement joins TRBV5-1 to TRBJ2-5; tentatively, D is TRBD1 or TRBD2 (5 bases each). Sequencing was performed on PBMCs or a T cell subset sorted from them (not recorded which). The CDR3 loop reads CASSFQLRGEETQYF. For the CDR3, the DNA is TGCGCCAGCAGCTTTCAGCTCCGAGGGGAGGAGACCCAGTACTTC.